These T cell receptor beta chains were read from a single sample in a study of T cells in tuberculosis. The repertoire was sequenced with immunoSEQ multiplex PCR; TCRdb's copy has only in-frame clones and lacks some. The table records about 38,000 clones, approximately 94% of them present only once. This specimen consisted of PBMCs, obtained at tuberculosis diagnosis. These receptors all come from an adult with tuberculosis. CDR3s include the opening cysteine and the closing phenylalanine or tryptophan. D genes are given only for firm matches. Part of the rows lack a size; the others show once, few, many or a class for expanded clones.

TRBV10-3	.	TRBJ1-2	.	TGTGCCATCAGTGAGTCGTCAGGTTATAACTATGGCTACACCTTC	CAISESSGYNYGYTF
TRBV7-9	.	TRBJ2-2	.	TGTGCCAGCAGCTTAGTGGCTAGCAGCGGGGAGCTGTTTTTT	CASSLVASSGELFF
TRBV19	.	TRBJ1-1	.	TGTGCCAGTATATCGGGGGGCATCGAGCCGAACACTGAAGCTTTCTTT	CASISGGIEPNTEAFF
TRBV30	.	TRBJ1-2	.	TGTGCCTGGAGTGTACGGCCTATTAAGGGGGATGGCTACACCTTC	CAWSVRPIKGDGYTF
TRBV4-1	.	TRBJ1-2	.	TGCGCCAGCAGTCTACTGAGAGACTATGGCTACACCTTC	CASSLLRDYGYTF
TRBV5-1	TRBD1	TRBJ2-1	.	TGCGCCAGCAGCCACGACAGGGGGCTTTACAATGAGCAGTTCTTC	CASSHDRGLYNEQFF
TRBV18	.	TRBJ1-2	.	TGTGCCAGCTCACCCCCTCTCCGGAGGAACTATGGCTACACCTTC	CASSPPLRRNYGYTF
TRBV2	TRBD1	TRBJ2-3	few	TGTGCCAGCAAACAGGGGGAGACAGATACGCAGTATTTT	CASKQGETDTQYF
TRBV19	TRBD2	TRBJ2-7	.	TGTGCCAGTACAGGTACTAGCGGATCCTACGAGCAGTACTTC	CASTGTSGSYEQYF
TRBV5-4	.	TRBJ1-1	.	TGTGCCAGCAGACCCGGGGGACTTAAGAACACTGAAGCTTTCTTT	CASRPGGLKNTEAFF
TRBV27	.	TRBJ2-7	once	TGTGCCAGCAGTTTAGGCAGGGGCCCGGCGGGCGAGCAGTACTTC	CASSLGRGPAGEQYF
TRBV7-9	.	TRBJ2-2	.	TGTGCCAGCAGCTTGCTAGGGGAGCTGTTTTTT	CASSLLGELFF
TRBV5-4	.	TRBJ1-1	.	TGTGCCAGCAGCTTTGGGTTGACATTGAACACTGAAGCTTTCTTT	CASSFGLTLNTEAFF
TRBV9	TRBD1	TRBJ1-2	.	TGTGCCAGCAAGAAGGACAGGGATTTTGGTGGCTACACCTTC	CASKKDRDFGGYTF
TRBV7-3	.	TRBJ2-5	once	TGTGCCAGCAGTCGACAGGACCAAGAGACCCAGTACTTC	CASSRQDQETQYF
TRBV13	.	TRBJ1-1	.	TGTGCCAGCAGCTTATGGCGCGGGACTGAAGCTTTCTTT	CASSLWRGTEAFF
TRBV27	.	TRBJ1-5	once	TGTGCCAGCAGTTTCGGGGATAGCAATCAGCCCCAGCATTTT	CASSFGDSNQPQHF
TRBV29-1	TRBD1	TRBJ1-2	.	TGCAGCGTTGTAGCAGGGGGCCGTGGCTACACCTTC	CSVVAGGRGYTF
TRBV19	.	TRBJ1-5	.	TGTGCCAGTATCGCGGCAGGCAATCAGCCCCAGCATTTT	CASIAAGNQPQHF
TRBV28	.	TRBJ2-2	.	TGTGCCAGCACCCCCGGGGGACTTAACACCGGGGAGCTGTTTTTT	CASTPGGLNTGELFF
TRBV11-2	.	TRBJ1-1	.	TGTGCCAGCAGAGGGGGTTCGGAGTTTTACACTGAAGCTTTCTTT	CASRGGSEFYTEAFF
TRBV29-1	.	TRBJ1-2	once	TGCAGCGTTGAAGGCTACTCCGGGACACCGAATGGCTACACCTTC	CSVEGYSGTPNGYTF
TRBV7-6	TRBD2	TRBJ2-7	.	TGTGCCAGCAGCTTAGGGTCCTCGGGGGGGGGTTACGAGCAGTACTTC	CASSLGSSGGGYEQYF
TRBV19	TRBD2	TRBJ2-3	.	TGTGCCAGTAGTATACGAGCGGGGGGGGCAGATACGCAGTATTTT	CASSIRAGGADTQYF
TRBV29-1	TRBD2	TRBJ2-1	once	TGCAGCGTGACTAGCGGGGGTTACAATGAGCAGTTCTTC	CSVTSGGYNEQFF
TRBV30	.	TRBJ2-6	.	TGTGCCTGTACGGTGTCCGGGGCCAACGTCCTGACTTTC	CACTVSGANVLTF
TRBV4-1	TRBD2	TRBJ2-3	.	TGCGCCAGCAGCCGCTCCCCGGGAGTAGCGGGGGCTACAGATACGCAGTATTTT	CASSRSPGVAGATDTQYF
TRBV18	TRBD1	TRBJ1-6	.	TGTGCCAGCTCCCGGGACAGTGATAATTCACCCCTCCACTTT	CASSRDSDNSPLHF
TRBV5-1	.	TRBJ1-4	few	TGCGCCAGCACACCATGGGGGCAGACGATTAATGAAAAACTGTTTTTT	CASTPWGQTINEKLFF
TRBV19	TRBD1	TRBJ2-7	.	TGTGCCAGTAGTTTCGACAGGGGCTCCTACGAGCAGTACTTC	CASSFDRGSYEQYF
TRBV30	.	TRBJ1-6	.	TGTGCCTGGAAGCCTCTCCAGATAGCGAATTCACCCCTCCACTTT	CAWKPLQIANSPLHF
TRBV25-1	.	TRBJ2-7	.	TGTGCCAGCAGTGCCACGGGACATACCTACGAGCAGTACTTC	CASSATGHTYEQYF
TRBV14	.	TRBJ2-7	.	TGTGCCAGCAGCCCCACGGGGGGCCTCGAGCAGTACTTC	CASSPTGGLEQYF
TRBV27	TRBD1	TRBJ1-5	.	TGTGCCAGCAGTCGGGACAGTTATAGCAATCAGCCCCAGCATTTT	CASSRDSYSNQPQHF
TRBV13	TRBD1	TRBJ2-5	.	TGTGCCAGCAGTCCTGGACAGGGCCAAGAGACCCAGTACTTC	CASSPGQGQETQYF
TRBV28	TRBD1	TRBJ2-5	.	TGTGCCAGCAGTCCCGGGACAGACCAAGAGACCCAGTACTTC	CASSPGTDQETQYF
TRBV18	TRBD2	TRBJ2-7	.	TGTGCCAGCTCTCTCGGGACTAGGATCTACGAGCAGTACTTC	CASSLGTRIYEQYF
TRBV7-2	.	TRBJ1-3	few	TGTGCCAGCAGCTTAGGTCGAAGGGGATCCCCTGGAAACACCATATATTTT	CASSLGRRGSPGNTIYF
TRBV7-9	.	TRBJ1-1	.	TGTGCCAGCAGCTTCCAGGGGAGAGCTTTCTTT	CASSFQGRAFF
TRBV5-1	.	TRBJ1-3	.	TGCGCCAGCAGCGCCGGGGGGTTCGGTGGAAACACCATATATTTT	CASSAGGFGGNTIYF
TRBV11-3	.	TRBJ2-7	.	TGTGCCAGCAGCTTAGAGGCGGGGGCCATTTACGAGCAGTACTTC	CASSLEAGAIYEQYF
TRBV28	.	TRBJ2-7	.	TGTGCCAGCACCGAAAGGCTAGGAAGCCCCTGGGTCTACGAGCAGTACTTC	CASTERLGSPWVYEQYF
TRBV12-5	TRBD1	TRBJ2-1	.	TGTGCTAGTGGTTCCGACAGGGAAAATGAGCAGTTCTTC	CASGSDRENEQFF
TRBV2	TRBD1	TRBJ1-2	.	TGTGCCAGCAGAGATATGGGACAGCCCGTTAACTATGGCTACACCTTC	CASRDMGQPVNYGYTF
TRBV5-1	TRBD2	TRBJ2-3	.	TGCGCCAGCAGCTTTTCCCAGCGGGGGATCACAGATACGCAGTATTTT	CASSFSQRGITDTQYF
TRBV7-2	.	TRBJ1-5	.	TGTGCCAGCAGCTTCGACAGTTGGCATCAGCCCCAGCATTTT	CASSFDSWHQPQHF
TRBV15	.	TRBJ1-1	.	TGTGCCACCAGCAGAGTGAGGGATGGGAGGAACACTGAAGCTTTCTTT	CATSRVRDGRNTEAFF
TRBV11-3	.	TRBJ1-6	.	TGTGCCAGCAGCCGAGATCCGAATTCACCCCTCCACTTT	CASSRDPNSPLHF
TRBV15	.	TRBJ2-3	.	TGTGCCACCAGCAGAGGGGGGCTCGGAGCAGATACGCAGTATTTT	CATSRGGLGADTQYF
TRBV28	.	TRBJ2-1	once	TGTGCCAGCAGCCCCAGCGGTGTGGGTAATGAGCAGTTCTTC	CASSPSGVGNEQFF
TRBV7-2	.	TRBJ1-3	once	TGTGCCAGCAGCCCCCAGGTTTTATCTGGAAACACCATATATTTT	CASSPQVLSGNTIYF
TRBV7-2	TRBD2	TRBJ2-5	once	TGTGCCAGCAACCGGGGGGGCATCGTGGAGACCCAGTACTTC	CASNRGGIVETQYF
TRBV18	.	TRBJ1-4	.	TGTGCCAGCTCGCGCGGACAGTCAACTAATGAAAAACTGTTTTTT	CASSRGQSTNEKLFF
TRBV5-1	.	TRBJ1-5	.	TGCGCCAGCAGCTTGGACATCAATCAGCCCCAGCATTTT	CASSLDINQPQHF
TRBV5-8	.	TRBJ2-7	.	TGTGCCAGCAGCCCTACAGGGTATTACGAGCAGTACTTC	CASSPTGYYEQYF
TRBV27	TRBD1	TRBJ1-6	.	TGTGCCAGCAGTTTAATTCCGGGACAGGGAAGTTCACCCCTCCACTTT	CASSLIPGQGSSPLHF
TRBV7-8	.	TRBJ2-3	.	TGTGCCAGCAGCTTAGTAGGGACTACAGATACGCAGTATTTT	CASSLVGTTDTQYF